One sample yielded the 28 T cell receptor beta chains listed below, sequenced in a study of cytomegalovirus exposure and HLA in healthy donors. PCR used 60 Vbeta primers and 13 Jbeta primers. Sequencing used immunoSEQ multiplex PCR; TCRdb keeps in-frame clones, though not all of them. This sample has around 150,000 clones, with around four fifths found just once. Source material: PBMCs. The receptors derive from a woman in her fifties or sixties in good health and CMV-seronegative.

The chain carries TRBV18 and TRBJ1-2, with no clear D. Trimming stripped 3 bases from V and 2 bases from J, with 16 bases between. Germline CDR1 reads KGHSH; CDR2 reads LQKENI. CDR3 size: 16 residues. The CDR3 DNA reads TGTGCCAGCTCACCTCAGCCGCTGACATTAAACTATGGCTACACCTTC. This codes for CASSPQPLTLNYGYTF.

This clone has only a few counts. The V gene is TRBV27, the J gene TRBJ2-4; TRBD1 is a possible D gene (5 bases). The V gene lost 1 base and the J gene lost 3 bases, with 7 bases spanning the gap. The CDR3 covers 14 residues. Germline V CDR1 and CDR2: MNHEY, SMNVEV (reference sequence). CDR3 DNA sequence: TGTGCCAGCAGTTTATGGGGCAGCAAAAACATTCAGTACTTC. This codes for CASSLWGSKNIQYF.

This clone was counted a few times. The chain carries TRBV7-2 and TRBJ1-3; unclear D gene. The CDR3 extends over 14 amino acids. Germline CDR1 is SGHTA and CDR2 is FQGNSA. V was clipped by 4 bases and J by 0 bases, with 7 bases between them. DNA for the CDR3: TGTGCCAGCAGCTCCGGGAACTCTGGAAACACCATATATTTT. Translated: CASSSGNSGNTIYF.

This chain joins TRBV2 and TRBJ2-7; no reliable D call. CDR3 length equals 11 residues. CDR1 SNHLY and CDR2 FYNNEI come from the germline V gene. Trimming took off 6 bases at V and 12 bases at J, with 15 bases between the two ends. CDR3 residues: CASSGASPGYF. DNA of the CDR3: TGTGCCAGCAGCGGAGCTTCTCCCGGGTACTTC.

V usage is TRBV4-1 and J usage is TRBJ2-1; D unresolved. The V gene lost 1 base and the J gene lost 0 bases, with 10 bases spanning the gap. This CDR3 comprises 16 residues. Germline values: CDR1 MGHRA, CDR2 YSYEKL. The CDR3 is CASSQGRRGSYNEQFF. The DNA of the CDR3 is TGCGCCAGCAGCCAAGGAAGGAGAGGCTCCTACAATGAGCAGTTCTTC.

This clone appeared a single time. CDR3 region: CASSRDRGLDEQYF. The CDR3 coding sequence is TGTGCCAGCAGCCGGGACAGGGGGCTCGACGAGCAGTACTTC. The rearrangement links TRBV5-6 to TRBJ2-7; TRBD1 aligns across 12 bases. The junction had 4 bases not matched to a gene; V was cut back by 4 bases and J by 5 bases. The germline V gene encodes CDR1 SGHDT and CDR2 YYEEEE. The CDR3 runs to 14 residues. The whole variable domain, filled in from reference TRBV5-6 and TRBJ2-7, reads DAGVTQSPTHLIKTRGQQVTLRCSPKSGHDTVSWYQQALGQGPQFIFQYYEEEERQRGNFPDRFSGHQFPNYSSELNVNALLLGDSALYLCASSRDRGLDEQYFGPGTRLTVT.

In this sample, this clone turned up once. The V gene is TRBV19, the J gene TRBJ1-5; D is possibly TRBD1 (6 bases). In germline, CDR1 is LNHDA, CDR2 SQIVND (reference sequence). The CDR3 totals 17 residues. Between the trimmed V and J ends, which lost 0 bases and 0 bases, there was a span of 12 bases. The CDR3: CASSIDHKGDSNQPQHF. DNA for the CDR3: TGTGCCAGTAGTATAGACCACAAGGGGGATAGCAATCAGCCCCAGCATTTT.

The gene calls are TRBV10-2 and TRBJ2-7; 11 bases line up with TRBD1. This CDR3 contains 16 residues. The germline CDR1 and CDR2 sequences are WSHSY and SAAADI. Losses at the gene ends were 5 bases for V and 0 bases for J; bases not matched to a gene: 6. CDR3 loop: CASSSRTGGLSYEQYF. CDR3 DNA sequence: TGCGCCAGCAGTTCAAGGACAGGGGGCCTCTCCTACGAGCAGTACTTC.

As to this clone: This likely comes from a read error, as the CDR3 has no conserved phenylalanine or tryptophan at its end. The chain recombines TRBV19 with TRBJ1-2; weak D call: TRBD1 (5 bases). The CDR3 contains 14 residues. Germline CDR1 is LNHDA and CDR2 is SQIVND (reference sequence). With 3 bases removed from V and 3 bases from J, the gap between germline ends came to 11 bases. The CDR3 protein is CASSMADSYYGYTL. The CDR3 DNA reads TGTGCCAGTAGTATGGCCGACAGCTACTATGGCTACACCCTC.

The rearrangement joins TRBV4-3 to TRBJ2-1, with D uncertain. Germline CDR1 is LGHNA and CDR2 is YSLEER. CDR3 length: 12 residues. V dropped 0 bases and J dropped 13 bases, with 10 bases sitting between them. The CDR3 coding sequence is TGCGCCAGCAGCCAAGATGGTAGATTCCAGTTCTTC. Translation: CASSQDGRFQFF.

DNA of the CDR3: TGTGCCAGCAGACCGGGACAGGTCACTGGCTACACCTTC. Its translation: CASRPGQVTGYTF. The V call is TRBV19, the J call TRBJ1-2, with 8 bases that match TRBD1. V shed 9 bases, J shed 7 bases, and the junction held 10 bases outside the gene matches. The CDR3 totals 13 residues. Per the germline V gene, CDR1 is LNHDA and CDR2 is SQIVND (reference sequence).

This chain links TRBV19 with TRBJ1-1, with TRBD1 identical over 10 bases. CDR3 length: 16 amino acids. V was clipped by 7 bases and J by 0 bases; unmatched bases: 8. Germline V gene data show CDR1 as LNHDA and CDR2 as SQIVND (reference sequence). The CDR3 loop reads CASTPWDRGLNTEAFF. The CDR3 nucleotides are TGTGCCAGTACACCTTGGGACAGGGGTTTGAACACTGAAGCTTTCTTT.

This rearrangement joins TRBV27 to TRBJ1-2, with TRBD1 matching over 9 bases. CDR1 MNHEY and CDR2 SMNVEV come from the germline V gene (reference sequence). V shed 4 bases, J shed 2 bases, and the junction held 11 bases outside the gene matches. CDR3 length: 17 residues. The chain's CDR3 is CASSSPSTGTGNYGYTF. CDR3 in DNA: TGTGCCAGCAGTTCCCCTTCAACCGGGACAGGGAACTATGGCTACACCTTC.

The sample holds a few counts of this clone. The J gene is TRBJ1-1, the V gene TRBV4-1; 8 nucleotides match TRBD1. V was pared by 0 bases and J by 6 bases, with 6 bases of the junction left unmatched. Per germline, CDR1 MGHRA and CDR2 YSYEKL. CDR3 size: 15 residues. CDR3 DNA sequence: TGCGCCAGCAGCCAAGAACCGCAGGGGGCCCCTGAAGCTTTCTTT. Translation gives CASSQEPQGAPEAFF.

The chain carries TRBV27 and TRBJ2-7; D gene ambiguous. Germline-derived CDR1 and CDR2 are MNHEY and SMNVEV (reference sequence). CDR3 length: 14 amino acids. Trimming stripped 3 bases from V and 2 bases from J, with 11 bases between. The DNA of the CDR3 is TGTGCCAGCAGTTTCTCCAGGATACCCTACGAGCAGTACTTC. Its translation is CASSFSRIPYEQYF.

This clone has only one observation. This sequence joins TRBV10-3 and TRBJ2-4, with 8 nucleotides matching TRBD1. Germline V gene sequence: CDR1 ENHRY, CDR2 SYGVKD. V lost 4 bases and J lost 5; bases outside the gene matches: 4. This CDR3 spans 14 amino acids. CDR3 in DNA: TGTGCCATCAGTGTAGGACAGGGTCAAAACATTCAGTACTTC. Protein sequence: CAISVGQGQNIQYF.

The chain is built from TRBV28 and TRBJ2-7; TRBD2 matches at 14 bases. Germline trimming cut 4 bases from V and 5 bases from J; bases unmatched to any gene: 13. From germline, CDR1 is MDHEN and CDR2 SYDVKM. The CDR3 has 18 amino acids. CDR3 DNA: TGTGCCAGCAGTTCGCCCTTCGTGACTAGCGGGAGGGCCCACGAGCAGTACTTC. This gives the protein CASSSPFVTSGRAHEQYF.

The V call is TRBV28, the J call TRBJ1-1; D is undetermined. V dropped 2 bases and J dropped 1 base, with 14 bases sitting between them. CDR3 length: 16 residues. In germline, CDR1 is MDHEN, CDR2 SYDVKM. DNA for the CDR3: TGTGCCAGCAGTTTACGGCTCTGGGCTAAGAACACTGAAGCTTTCTTT. It encodes CASSLRLWAKNTEAFF.

V and J are TRBV13 and TRBJ2-3; the match to TRBD2 covers 13 bases. The germline gives CDR1 PRHDT, CDR2 FYEKMQ (reference sequence). The ends lost 0 bases at V and 1 base at J; junction bases unmatched: 1. This CDR3 has 17 amino acids. CDR3 in DNA: TGTGCCAGCAGCTTAGGGACTAGCGGGGGGCGCACAGATACGCAGTATTTT. Translating gives CASSLGTSGGRTDTQYF.

The chain uses TRBV27 and TRBJ2-3, with 7 positions matching TRBD2. Germline values: CDR1 MNHEY, CDR2 SMNVEV (reference sequence). V was pared by 6 bases and J by 1 base, with 13 bases of the junction left unmatched. The CDR3 has 17 residues. The CDR3 DNA is TGTGCCAGCAGACTAACTTGGGAGGGTGTGGGCACAGATACGCAGTATTTT. Translating gives CASRLTWEGVGTDTQYF.

This clone was seen once. This specimen includes other DNA sequences encoding the same CDR3. The rearrangement joins TRBV30 to TRBJ1-3, with TRBD1 identical over 7 bases. The CDR3 length is 15 residues. The V gene end was trimmed by 0 bases and the J gene end by 0 bases; junction bases not matched to a gene: 2. The V gene's germline CDR1 is GTSNPN and CDR2 SVGIG (reference sequence). CDR3 loop: CAWSVGGSSGNTIYF. The CDR3, as DNA: TGTGCCTGGAGTGTAGGGGGCAGCTCTGGAAACACCATATATTTT.

The chain uses TRBV19 and TRBJ1-2, with 8 bases identical to TRBD1. The CDR3 contains 17 residues. The germline V gene has CDR1 LNHDA and CDR2 SQIVND (reference sequence). V was pared by 4 bases and J by 5 bases, with 15 bases of the junction left unmatched. This CDR3 reads CASSTDRATLGVYGYTF. Here the CDR3 DNA reads TGTGCCAGTAGTACGGACAGGGCCACCCTAGGAGTGTATGGCTACACCTTC.

The chain uses TRBV9 and TRBJ2-7, with D perhaps matching TRBD2 (6 bases). Trimming cost V 0 bases and J 2 bases, with 12 bases left between them. This CDR3 comprises 15 residues. The germline gives CDR1 SGDLS, CDR2 YYNGEE. CDR3 DNA sequence: TGTGCCAGCAGCGTAGGGGCTAGCGACACCTACGAGCAGTACTTC. This encodes CASSVGASDTYEQYF.

The DNA for the CDR3 is TGTGCCAGCAGCTTAGCGGGACTAGCGGGACTTGAGCAGTTCTTC. It is translated as CASSLAGLAGLEQFF. The V call is TRBV7-9, the J call TRBJ2-1; the match to TRBD2 covers 13 bases. The CDR3 loop spans 15 amino acids. Germline assignment: CDR1 SEHNR and CDR2 FQNEAQ (reference sequence). With 0 bases clipped from V and 9 bases from J, the junction kept 2 bases outside the gene matches.

The chain combines TRBV5-1 with TRBJ2-1; D not certain. CDR1 and CDR2 (germline): SGHRS, YFSETQ. Deletions cut 0 bases from V and 9 bases from J, with 7 bases between. The CDR3 has 12 amino acids. The CDR3 spells CASSLAMAEQFF. CDR3 sequence (DNA): TGCGCCAGCAGCTTGGCCATGGCTGAGCAGTTCTTC.

V usage is TRBV10-3 and J usage is TRBJ2-1, with D maybe TRBD1 (5 bases). The CDR3 totals 16 residues. Germline V gene lookup returns CDR1 ENHRY and CDR2 SYGVKD. The germline V and J ends were trimmed by 3 bases and 6 bases, with 18 bases remaining between them. The CDR3 DNA sequence: TGTGCCATCAGTGACGGACAAGCGTTGGGTGGCAATGAGCAGTTCTTC. It yields the protein CAISDGQALGGNEQFF.

The chain couples TRBV4-3 to TRBJ2-7; D possibly corresponds to TRBD2 (5 bases). Trimming stripped 1 base from V and 5 bases from J, with 9 bases between. Germline CDR1 LGHNA, CDR2 YSLEER. The CDR3 is 13 amino acids. The CDR3 sequence is CASSQVPADEQYF. In nucleotides, the CDR3 is TGCGCCAGCAGCCAAGTCCCAGCGGACGAGCAGTACTTC.

The chain has TRBV27 and TRBJ2-3; 12 bases align to TRBD2. V shed 2 bases, J shed 3 bases, and the junction held 6 bases outside the gene matches. The CDR3 is 17 amino acids. CDR1 is MNHEY, CDR2 SMNVEV, per germline (reference sequence). The CDR3 region is CASSLRASGRGTDTQYF. DNA of the CDR3: TGTGCCAGCAGTTTAAGGGCTAGCGGGAGGGGGACAGATACGCAGTATTTT.